The rows below give T cell receptor beta chains drawn from one sample of a study of T cells after somatic rescue of genetic block. Sequencing used immunoSEQ multiplex PCR; TCRdb keeps in-frame clones, though not all of them. The data hold approximately 88,000 clones, with about 87% observed a single time. Specimen: peripheral blood mononuclear cells (PBMCs). The receptors were gathered from a woman in her late teens or twenties. Both conserved end residues are part of each CDR3. D genes are given only for firm matches. For some rows the clone size is stated as once, few or many, or as a class when expanded; others skip it.

D gene | CDR3 length | J gene | V gene | clone size | CDR3 protein | CDR3 DNA
TRBD1 | 11 | TRBJ1-3 | TRBV7-9 | NA | CASSLVMDRRF | TGTGCCAGCAGCTTAGTTATGGACAGGCGTTTT
NA | 14 | TRBJ1-5 | TRBV5-5 | NA | CASSFNLFNQPQHF | TGTGCCAGCAGCTTTAACCTATTCAATCAGCCCCAGCATTTT
NA | 12 | TRBJ2-3 | TRBV7-6 | NA | CASSLNLDTQYF | TGTGCCAGCAGCTTAAACTTGGATACGCAGTATTTT
NA | 16 | TRBJ1-4 | TRBV4-2 | NA | CASSQVRSTTNEKLFF | TGTGCCAGCAGCCAAGTCCGGAGTACGACTAATGAAAAACTGTTTTTT
NA | 15 | TRBJ2-1 | TRBV6-5 | NA | CATSRSGVLRNEQFF | TGTGCCACCTCACGGTCCGGGGTTTTAAGGAATGAGCAGTTCTTC
TRBD1 | 15 | TRBJ2-2 | TRBV6-5 | NA | CASSQGQGAFGELFF | TGTGCCAGCAGCCAGGGACAGGGGGCTTTCGGGGAGCTGTTTTTT
TRBD2 | 16 | TRBJ2-7 | TRBV18 | NA | CASSPPPAGGPYEQYF | TGTGCCAGCTCACCCCCCCCCGCGGGAGGACCCTACGAGCAGTACTTC
NA | 14 | TRBJ2-3 | TRBV11-2 | NA | CASSLGTRTDTQYF | TGTGCCAGCAGCCTGGGGACTCGCACAGATACGCAGTATTTT
TRBD2 | 15 | TRBJ2-5 | TRBV27 | once | CASSLWLAGVETQYF | TGTGCCAGCAGTTTATGGCTAGCGGGAGTGGAGACCCAGTACTTC
TRBD1 | 14 | TRBJ2-4 | TRBV5-4 | once | CASTSGTEKNIQYF | TGTGCCAGCACCTCCGGGACAGAAAAAAACATTCAGTACTTC
NA | 13 | TRBJ2-7 | TRBV5-1 | NA | CASSLATQYEQYF | TGCGCCAGCAGCTTAGCTACCCAATACGAGCAGTACTTC
NA | 15 | TRBJ2-7 | TRBV7-2 | NA | CASSLVTGQPYEQYF | TGTGCCAGCAGCTTAGTAACAGGGCAACCCTACGAGCAGTACTTC
NA | 19 | TRBJ2-6 | TRBV18 | once | CASSPGPPAAVSGANVLTF | TGTGCCAGCTCACCGGGACCACCAGCCGCCGTCTCTGGGGCCAACGTCCTGACTTTC
NA | 17 | TRBJ2-5 | TRBV2 | NA | CASRPAMGQYKQETQYF | TGTGCCAGCAGGCCGGCTATGGGGCAGTATAAGCAAGAGACCCAGTACTTC
NA | 13 | TRBJ2-5 | TRBV19 | NA | CASSTASGETQYF | TGTGCCAGTAGTACGGCCAGCGGGGAGACCCAGTACTTC
NA | 13 | TRBJ2-7 | TRBV10-3 | NA | CAIRGGQTGEQYF | TGTGCCATCAGAGGCGGACAGACGGGTGAGCAGTACTTC
NA | 14 | TRBJ2-7 | TRBV11-1 | NA | CASSLDGRGYEQYF | TGTGCCAGCAGCTTAGACGGGAGAGGGTACGAGCAGTACTTC
TRBD2 | 19 | TRBJ2-1 | TRBV7-2 | once | CASSFASGRLPDSYNEQFF | TGTGCCAGCAGCTTTGCTAGCGGGAGGCTTCCCGACTCCTACAATGAGCAGTTCTTC
TRBD1 | 14 | TRBJ2-7 | TRBV9 | NA | CASSPPGQVGEQYF | TGTGCCAGCAGCCCACCAGGACAGGTGGGCGAGCAGTACTTC
TRBD1 | 14 | TRBJ2-7 | TRBV6-5 | NA | CASSWDRASYEQYF | TGTGCCAGCAGTTGGGACAGGGCCTCCTACGAGCAGTACTTC
NA | 15 | TRBJ1-2 | TRBV4-3 | NA | CASSQGTEMIYGYTF | TGCGCCAGCAGCCAAGGGACAGAGATGATCTATGGCTACACCTTC
TRBD1 | 14 | TRBJ2-1 | TRBV28 | NA | CASSLFSGQNEQFF | TGTGCCAGCAGTTTATTTTCGGGACAGAATGAGCAGTTCTTC
TRBD1 | 15 | TRBJ2-4 | TRBV28 | NA | CASSSLRDRVNIQYF | TGTGCCAGCAGTTCCCTCCGTGACAGGGTAAACATTCAGTACTTC
NA | 15 | TRBJ2-7 | TRBV10-2 | NA | CASIMRTARSYEQYF | TGCGCCAGCATCATGAGGACAGCACGGTCCTACGAGCAGTACTTC
NA | 15 | TRBJ2-7 | TRBV5-1 | NA | CASSPGTGFPREQYF | TGCGCCAGCAGCCCCGGGACGGGGTTCCCTCGTGAGCAGTACTTC
TRBD2 | 15 | TRBJ2-5 | TRBV19 | NA | CASSIVTGGGETQYF | TGTGCCAGTAGTATAGTGACGGGAGGGGGTGAGACCCAGTACTTC
TRBD1 | 15 | TRBJ1-2 | TRBV9 | NA | CASNDYYTGGYGYTF | TGTGCCAGCAACGACTACTATACAGGGGGCTATGGCTACACCTTC
TRBD1 | 14 | TRBJ2-7 | TRBV30 | NA | CAWTPTGGPYEQYF | TGTGCCTGGACTCCGACAGGGGGACCCTACGAGCAGTACTTC
TRBD2 | 14 | TRBJ2-1 | TRBV30 | NA | CAWASVTSGREQFF | TGTGCCTGGGCTTCGGTGACTAGCGGGAGGGAGCAGTTCTTC
NA | 14 | TRBJ1-3 | TRBV6-5 | NA | CASSLGGRGNTIYF | TGTGCCAGCAGTCTTGGGGGGCGCGGAAACACCATATATTTT
NA | 14 | TRBJ2-7 | TRBV5-1 | NA | CASSLGRSSYEQYF | TGCGCCAGCAGCTTAGGACGGAGCTCCTACGAGCAGTACTTC
TRBD1 | 15 | TRBJ1-1 | TRBV4-2 | NA | CASSQGRTGIAEAFF | TGTGCCAGCAGCCAAGGAAGGACAGGGATCGCTGAAGCTTTCTTT
NA | 11 | TRBJ1-1 | TRBV12-5 | NA | CASGFYTEAFF | TGTGCTAGTGGTTTTTACACTGAAGCTTTCTTT
NA | 14 | TRBJ1-1 | TRBV18 | NA | CASSPLPGPTEAFF | TGTGCCAGCTCACCTCTTCCGGGGCCCACTGAAGCTTTCTTT
NA | 16 | TRBJ1-3 | TRBV7-9 | NA | CASSQRGGARGNTIYF | TGTGCCAGCAGCCAACGAGGGGGAGCGAGGGGAAACACCATATATTTT
NA | 16 | TRBJ1-5 | TRBV28 | NA | CASSPEEWGGDQPQHF | TGTGCCAGCAGTCCCGAGGAGTGGGGGGGCGATCAGCCCCAGCATTTT
NA | 17 | TRBJ1-5 | TRBV4-2 | NA | CASSQEGGSVRGQPQHF | TGTGCCAGCAGCCAAGAAGGAGGCAGTGTTAGGGGTCAGCCCCAGCATTTT
TRBD2 | 14 | TRBJ2-1 | TRBV28 | NA | CASSLAGGPNEQFF | TGTGCCAGCAGTTTAGCGGGAGGGCCCAATGAGCAGTTCTTC
TRBD2 | 19 | TRBJ2-1 | TRBV27 | NA | CASSFGMIAGGSSYREQFF | TGTGCCAGCAGTTTCGGTATGATCGCGGGAGGATCCTCCTACAGGGAGCAGTTCTTC
TRBD2 | 18 | TRBJ2-3 | TRBV5-1 | NA | CASSLGLAGGTYTDTQYF | TGCGCCAGCAGCTTGGGACTAGCGGGAGGGACCTACACAGATACGCAGTATTTT
NA | 13 | TRBJ1-5 | TRBV28 | few | CASSLLGNQPQHF | TGTGCCAGCAGTTTATTAGGGAATCAGCCCCAGCATTTT
TRBD2 | 15 | TRBJ2-1 | TRBV10-3 | NA | CAISEAGGPHNEQFF | TGTGCCATCAGTGAGGCGGGAGGGCCCCACAATGAGCAGTTCTTC
TRBD1 | 16 | TRBJ2-7 | TRBV5-1 | once | CASSTTGVEFSYEQYF | TGCGCCAGCAGCACGACAGGGGTGGAGTTCTCCTACGAGCAGTACTTC
NA | 14 | TRBJ1-1 | TRBV21-1 | few | CASSKGPMNTEAFF | TGTGCCAGCAGCAAAGGACCGATGAACACTGAAGCTTTCTTT
NA | 14 | TRBJ2-5 | TRBV5-1 | NA | CASSLVALEETQYF | TGCGCCAGCAGCTTGGTCGCCCTGGAAGAGACCCAGTACTTC
NA | 12 | TRBJ1-1 | TRBV6-5 | NA | CASSPNSRQAFF | TGTGCCAGCAGCCCTAACTCAAGGCAAGCTTTCTTT
TRBD2 | 15 | TRBJ2-2 | TRBV2 | once | CASKGLAGVTGELFF | TGTGCCTCCAAAGGGCTAGCGGGAGTTACCGGGGAGCTGTTTTTT
TRBD1 | 13 | TRBJ1-2 | TRBV6-1 | few | CASSGADTGVEVF | TGTGCCAGCAGTGGCGCGGACACAGGGGTTGAGGTCTTC
NA | 13 | TRBJ1-4 | TRBV7-2 | once | CASSRQLREKLFF | TGTGCCAGCAGCCGCCAACTCAGGGAAAAACTGTTTTTT
NA | 15 | TRBJ1-4 | TRBV7-9 | NA | CASSLEGYPNEKLFF | TGTGCCAGCAGCTTAGAGGGGTACCCCAATGAAAAACTGTTTTTT
NA | 16 | TRBJ1-2 | TRBV27 | NA | CASSLSGNPLSYGYTF | TGTGCCAGCAGTTTATCGGGTAACCCACTCAGCTATGGCTACACCTTC
NA | 13 | TRBJ1-1 | TRBV27 | NA | CASSLIGNTEAFF | TGTGCCAGCAGTTTAATCGGGAACACTGAAGCTTTCTTT
NA | 14 | TRBJ2-5 | TRBV30 | NA | CAWQGDLGQETQYF | TGTGCCTGGCAGGGTGATTTAGGTCAAGAGACCCAGTACTTC
TRBD2 | 14 | TRBJ2-1 | TRBV6-1 | NA | CASTVASGSNEQFF | TGTGCCAGCACGGTGGCTAGCGGGAGTAATGAGCAGTTCTTC
TRBD1 | 15 | TRBJ2-5 | TRBV13 | once | CASSLAGQGAETQYF | TGTGCCAGCAGCCTCGCGGGACAGGGGGCCGAGACCCAGTACTTC
TRBD1 | 17 | TRBJ1-1 | TRBV5-4 | once | CASSGMGQGTLNTEAFF | TGTGCCAGCAGCGGGATGGGACAGGGTACATTGAACACTGAAGCTTTCTTT
NA | 14 | TRBJ2-7 | TRBV28 | NA | CASSLSGGRYEQYF | TGTGCCAGCAGTTTGAGTGGGGGCAGGTACGAGCAGTACTTC
NA | 14 | TRBJ2-2 | TRBV5-8 | NA | CASSPRGNTGELFF | TGTGCCAGCAGCCCCCGAGGGAACACCGGGGAGCTGTTTTTT
NA | 14 | TRBJ1-5 | TRBV5-8 | NA | CASSLGRANQPQHF | TGTGCCAGCAGCTTGGGGAGGGCTAATCAGCCCCAGCATTTT